These T cell receptor beta chains were read from a single sample in a study of vaccination and CD4 T cells after COVID-19. Via MiXCR, TCRdb re-called the PCR reads, giving one row per CDR3 protein. This table has approximately 2,400 distinct CDR3 sequences, roughly two fifths appearing once. Their antigen targets remain unknown. Source material: CD4+ T cells from blood, cultured in vitro. The receptor source for this set is a human donor in good health. The CDR3 runs from the conserved cysteine through the conserved F or W. D genes are given only for firm matches. The size entry is marked missing in some rows and otherwise reads once, few, many or a size class.

len,j_gene,d_gene,abundance,v_gene,CDR3aa,CDR3nt
13,TRBJ1-2,TRBD1,few,TRBV24-1,CATSETGDYGYTF,TGTGCCACCAGTGAGACAGGGGACTATGGCTACACCTTC
15,TRBJ1-2,NA,NA,TRBV5-5,CASSSPRGYNYGYTF,TGTGCCAGCAGCTCCCCCAGGGGATATAACTATGGCTACACCTTC
14,TRBJ1-5,TRBD1,NA,TRBV6-1,CASSRGTGAYPQHF,TGTGCCAGCAGCCGCGGGACAGGGGCCTACCCTCAACATTTT
15,TRBJ2-7,NA,NA,TRBV2,CASIGRQAGSYEQYF,TGTGCCAGCATAGGGAGACAGGCAGGCTCCTACGAGCAGTACTTC
14,TRBJ1-2,TRBD1,NA,TRBV5-1,CASSTDRSGYGYTF,TGCGCCAGCAGCACGGACAGGAGCGGATATGGCTACACCTTC
13,TRBJ2-2,NA,NA,TRBV20-1,CSASRADTGELFF,TGCAGTGCTAGCCGGGCCGACACCGGGGAGCTGTTTTTT
14,TRBJ2-5,TRBD2,few,TRBV6-1,CASNTRGARETQYF,TGTGCCAGCAATACGCGGGGGGCCCGGGAGACCCAGTACTTC
15,TRBJ2-3,NA,few,TRBV7-3,CASSFRAGRTDTQYF,TGTGCCAGCAGCTTCCGAGCGGGTCGCACAGATACGCAGTATTTT
15,TRBJ2-7,NA,NA,TRBV20-1,CSARDGGISSYEQYF,TGCAGTGCTAGAGATGGCGGCATCAGCTCCTACGAGCAGTACTTC
13,TRBJ2-3,NA,NA,TRBV15,CATSTLKLETQYF,TGTGCCACCAGCACCCTAAAACTGGAGACGCAGTATTTT
13,TRBJ1-6,TRBD1,medium-sized,TRBV20-1,CSATGGGNSPLHF,TGCAGTGCAACAGGGGGCGGTAATTCACCCCTCCACTTT
13,TRBJ2-1,NA,NA,TRBV2,CASRIDRYNEQFF,TGTGCCAGCAGGATAGACCGATACAATGAGCAGTTCTTC
12,TRBJ1-1,NA,NA,TRBV12-3/TRBV12-4,CASSLLNTEAFF,TGTGCCAGCAGTCTCTTGAACACTGAAGCTTTCTTT
20,TRBJ2-1,TRBD1,NA,TRBV6-4,CASSDEDRGPPSSIYNEQFF,TGTGCCAGCAGTGACGAGGACAGGGGGCCTCCCAGTTCAATCTACAATGAGCAGTTCTTC
14,TRBJ2-3,NA,hyperexpanded,TRBV6-1,CASRKLTGYDTQYF,TGTGCCAGCAGAAAACTTACAGGGTATGATACGCAGTATTTT
14,TRBJ2-2,NA,NA,TRBV6-1,CASSARQVPGELFF,TGTGCCAGCAGTGCCCGACAGGTCCCCGGGGAGCTGTTTTTT
17,TRBJ2-1,TRBD1,NA,TRBV15,CATSREGGGRDRNEQFF,TGTGCCACCAGCAGAGAGGGCGGAGGACGGGACAGGAATGAGCAGTTCTTC
13,TRBJ2-4,NA,large,TRBV20-1,CSVWEVAKNIQYF,TGCAGTGTCTGGGAGGTGGCCAAAAACATTCAGTACTTC
13,TRBJ1-1,NA,few,TRBV7-2,CASSLGSQAEAFF,TGTGCCAGCAGCTTAGGCTCTCAGGCTGAAGCTTTCTTT
13,TRBJ1-1,NA,NA,TRBV18,CASSEGQNTEAFF,TGTGCCAGCTCGGAGGGGCAGAACACTGAAGCTTTCTTT
13,TRBJ1-3,NA,few,TRBV6-1,CASSIGYGNTIYF,TGTGCCAGCTCGATCGGGTACGGAAACACCATATATTTT
13,TRBJ1-1,NA,NA,TRBV6-5,CASSYERGTEAFF,TGTGCCAGCAGTTACGAGCGGGGCACTGAAGCTTTCTTT
13,TRBJ2-7,NA,NA,TRBV10-2,CASRAGSSYEQYF,TGCGCCAGCAGGGCGGGGAGCTCCTACGAGCAGTACTTC
14,TRBJ1-5,TRBD1,few,TRBV12-3/TRBV12-4,CASSLTGGSQPQHF,TGTGCCAGCAGCCTTACAGGGGGCAGTCAGCCCCAGCATTTT
14,TRBJ1-5,NA,NA,TRBV6-1,CASSRRQDNQPQHF,TGTGCCAGCAGCCGGAGACAGGATAATCAGCCCCAGCATTTT
14,TRBJ1-2,TRBD1,NA,TRBV27,CASGGTGVRDGYTF,TGTGCCAGCGGGGGGACAGGGGTACGGGATGGCTACACCTTC
13,TRBJ1-2,TRBD1,NA,TRBV30,CAGQQGENYGYTF,TGTGCCGGCCAACAGGGGGAAAACTATGGCTACACCTTC
14,TRBJ1-2,TRBD1,few,TRBV7-8,CASSFSQGASGYTF,TGTGCCAGCAGCTTTTCTCAGGGGGCTAGTGGCTACACCTTC
13,TRBJ2-5,TRBD1,NA,TRBV12-5,CASGLNRGETQYF,TGTGCTAGTGGTTTGAACAGGGGGGAGACCCAGTACTTC
15,TRBJ1-5,TRBD1,medium-sized,TRBV6-2/TRBV6-3,CASSHGNRGYQPQHF,TGTGCCAGCTCCCATGGGAACAGGGGATATCAGCCCCAGCATTTT
19,TRBJ1-5,NA,NA,TRBV7-3,CASSPRRGGRFSSNQPQHF,TGTGCCAGCAGCCCCAGGCGTGGGGGGAGATTCTCAAGCAATCAGCCCCAGCATTTT
18,TRBJ2-1,TRBD2,NA,TRBV20-1,CSARDALQSGRAYNEQFF,TGCAGTGCTAGAGACGCACTCCAGAGCGGGAGAGCCTACAATGAGCAGTTCTTC
14,TRBJ2-7,NA,few,TRBV20-1,CSAAPGRLLPKQYF,TGCAGTGCTGCACCGGGCAGACTTCTCCCCAAGCAGTACTTC
14,TRBJ1-5,TRBD1,medium-sized,TRBV20-1,CSALRDRGYQPQHF,TGCAGTGCTCTCCGGGACAGAGGGTATCAGCCCCAGCATTTT
15,TRBJ2-7,TRBD2,NA,TRBV19,CASSPLGLAVHEQYF,TGTGCCAGTAGTCCCCTGGGACTAGCGGTTCACGAGCAGTACTTC
12,TRBJ2-2,NA,NA,TRBV19,CASNLNTGELFF,TGTGCCAGCAACTTGAACACCGGGGAGCTGTTTTTT
13,TRBJ1-2,NA,few,TRBV7-9,CASGRDTLDGYTF,TGTGCCAGCGGACGGGACACCCTCGATGGCTACACCTTC
16,TRBJ1-6,NA,hyperexpanded,TRBV27,CASSFTGSSYNSPLHF,TGTGCCAGCAGTTTTACAGGGAGCTCCTATAATTCACCCCTCCACTTT
15,TRBJ2-6,NA,NA,TRBV6-2/TRBV6-3,CASAHGGAGANVLTF,TGTGCCAGCGCTCATGGGGGAGCTGGGGCCAACGTCCTGACTTTC
14,TRBJ2-5,NA,NA,TRBV19,CASSINRGQETQYF,TGTGCCAGTAGTATAAACCGGGGCCAAGAGACCCAGTACTTC
16,TRBJ1-5,TRBD1,NA,TRBV28,CASSLYQGVSNQPQHF,TGTGCCAGCAGTTTATACCAGGGGGTCTCCAATCAGCCCCAGCATTTT
15,TRBJ2-7,NA,NA,TRBV6-2/TRBV6-3,CASREPGTPAYEQYF,TGTGCCAGCAGGGAGCCCGGGACACCCGCCTACGAGCAGTACTTC
13,TRBJ1-2,NA,NA,TRBV2,CASSEEGGYGYTF,TGTGCCAGCAGTGAGGAGGGCGGGTATGGCTACACCTTC
14,TRBJ2-3,NA,large,TRBV2,CASQTEKYTDTQYF,TGTGCCAGCCAAACGGAGAAGTACACAGATACGCAGTATTTT
16,TRBJ1-1,TRBD1,few,TRBV7-3,CASSLIGDRGHTEAFF,TGTGCCAGCAGCTTAATAGGGGACAGGGGTCACACTGAAGCTTTCTTT
15,TRBJ2-3,NA,NA,TRBV7-3,CASSPSRSSTDTQYF,TGTGCCAGCAGCCCTTCCCGGTCTAGCACAGATACGCAGTATTTT
15,TRBJ1-3,NA,NA,TRBV27,CASSPLSKGGNTIYF,TGTGCCAGCAGTCCCCTATCGAAAGGTGGAAACACCATATATTTT
15,TRBJ1-2,NA,medium-sized,TRBV5-1,CASSAGGSANYGYTF,TGCGCCAGCAGCGCGGGGGGCTCAGCTAACTATGGCTACACCTTC
13,TRBJ1-5,NA,few,TRBV20-1,CSARGGSNQPQHF,TGCAGTGCTAGAGGTGGGAGCAATCAGCCCCAGCATTTT
16,TRBJ1-5,TRBD1,few,TRBV6-1,CASRPPPDRDNQPQHF,TGTGCCAGCAGACCACCCCCGGACAGGGACAATCAGCCCCAGCATTTT